This entry is about one TCR beta chain. Its antigen is not identified. This sample is part of a study of vaccination effects on CD4 cells after COVID-19. Study in general: Post-vaccine sampling took place a median of 72 days after the second dose. Study-wide results and limits: Only a few convalescent patients and no early post-infection timepoints featured in the study.

The protocol was immunoSEQ multiplex PCR, while the TCRdb copy is restricted to in-frame clones and leaves out a portion. The sample contains approximately 78,000 clones, about 86% of which appear only once. Trimming left V 5 bases short and J 6 bases short, with 13 bases between. The V gene's germline CDR1 is MNHNY and CDR2 SVGAGI (reference sequence). The CDR3 is made up of 13 amino acids. Before sequencing took place, the ViraFEST assay used viral peptide pools to expand antigen-specific CD4+ T cells. Investigators separated out CD4+ T cells once approximately 10 days of culture had passed. Two-dose vaccination with either BNT162b2 or mRNA-1273 was given to the participants. Every well got around 2 million PBMC, which were grown with about 10 IU/ml IL-2 and 8.5 to 10 ug/ml peptides.

The sample was CD4+ T cells from PBMCs cultured with HCoV-229E spike peptides, taken after COVID-19 vaccination. This clonotype was sampled from a human donor who received a COVID-19 vaccine. V is TRBV6-6 and J is TRBJ1-1; D uncertain. The DNA of the CDR3 is TGTGCCAGCAGTCAACGGGAGTACGCTGAAGCTTTCTTT. This codes for CASSQREYAEAFF.